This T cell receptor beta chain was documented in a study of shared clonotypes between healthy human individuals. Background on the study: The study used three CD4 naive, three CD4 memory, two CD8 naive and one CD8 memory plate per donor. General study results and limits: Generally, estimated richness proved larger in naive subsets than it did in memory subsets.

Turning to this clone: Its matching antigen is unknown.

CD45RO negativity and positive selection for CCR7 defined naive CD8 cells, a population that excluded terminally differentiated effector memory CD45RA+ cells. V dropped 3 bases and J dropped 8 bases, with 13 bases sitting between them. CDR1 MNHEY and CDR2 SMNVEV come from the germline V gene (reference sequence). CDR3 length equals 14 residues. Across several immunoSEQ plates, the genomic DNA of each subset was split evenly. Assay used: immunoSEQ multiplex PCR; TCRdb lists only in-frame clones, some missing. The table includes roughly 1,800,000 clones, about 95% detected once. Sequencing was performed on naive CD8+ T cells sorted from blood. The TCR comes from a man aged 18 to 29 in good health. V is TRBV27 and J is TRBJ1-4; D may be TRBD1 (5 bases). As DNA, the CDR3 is TGTGCCAGCAGTTTGGGGGGACCGCTGGAAAAACTGTTTTTT. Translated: CASSLGGPLEKLFF.